Following are 24 T cell receptor beta chains from one sample sequenced in a study of shared clonotypes between healthy human individuals. Assay used: immunoSEQ multiplex PCR; TCRdb lists only in-frame clones, some missing. The table has about half a million clones, roughly 77% seen once; the top ten hold roughly 13%. Sequencing was carried out using PBMCs. The receptors originated from a woman in her 40s in good health. Some clones in this sample may be carry-over from other donors' samples.

V usage is TRBV7-9 and J usage is TRBJ1-1; D remains ambiguous. CDR1 and CDR2 from the germline V gene are SEHNR and FQNEAQ (reference sequence). The V end lost 2 bases, the J end lost 1 base, and 11 bases lay between the germline ends. The CDR3 consists of 15 residues. The chain's CDR3 is CASSLTRQENTEAFF. As DNA, the CDR3 is TGTGCCAGCAGCTTAACCAGACAAGAGAACACTGAAGCTTTCTTT.

The J gene is TRBJ1-1, the V gene TRBV30; D ambiguous. The CDR3 consists of 12 residues. Germline V lookup: CDR1 GTSNPN, CDR2 SVGIG (reference sequence). CDR3 sequence reads: CARKWGNTEAFF. The DNA for the CDR3 is TGTGCTCGAAAGTGGGGGAACACTGAAGCTTTCTTT.

The chain employs TRBV30 and TRBJ1-1; TRBD1 agrees at 7 bases. The CDR3 is made up of 15 amino acids. After removal of 2 bases from V and 0 bases from J, the junction contained 6 bases not matched to a gene. The germline CDR1 and CDR2 sequences are GTSNPN and SVGIG (reference sequence). The CDR3 loop is CAWSRQGVMNTEAFF. CDR3 bases: TGTGCCTGGAGTCGACAGGGAGTAATGAACACTGAAGCTTTCTTT.

This clone was detected only a few times. The V gene is TRBV6-1, the J gene TRBJ1-2, with D maybe TRBD1 (5 bases). Trimming left V 1 base short and J 2 bases short, with 11 bases between. Germline CDR1 MNHNS, CDR2 SASEGT. The CDR3 contains 15 residues. CDR3 coding DNA: TGTGCCAGCAGTGAAGGGGCAGGGCGGAACTATGGCTACACCTTC. Amino acid sequence: CASSEGAGRNYGYTF.

This clone has only one observation. The rearrangement uses TRBV6-1 and TRBJ2-7; D not certain. This CDR3 is built from 13 residues. V lost 6 bases, J lost 5 bases, and 14 bases lay in between. Germline CDR1 and CDR2: MNHNS and SASEGT. CDR3 nucleotide sequence: TGTGCCAGCAGGTACCGGATTGGGGACGAGCAGTACTTC. Its protein is CASRYRIGDEQYF.

The gene calls are TRBV2 and TRBJ2-2; D is ambiguous. This CDR3 comprises 14 residues. Germline V gene lookup returns CDR1 SNHLY and CDR2 FYNNEI. Trimming left V 1 base short and J 6 bases short, with 9 bases between. CDR3 nucleotide sequence: TGTGCCAGCAGTGAAGACTTGGGTCCCGGGGAGCTGTTTTTT. It codes for CASSEDLGPGELFF.

V usage is TRBV6-1 and J usage is TRBJ2-2; 9 bases map to TRBD1. Germline values: CDR1 MNHNS, CDR2 SASEGT. Trimming removed 3 bases from V and 4 bases from J; junction bases left unmatched: 6. The CDR3 runs to 16 residues. The CDR3 sequence is CASSDPGQGFTGELFF. The CDR3 bases are TGTGCCAGCAGTGACCCGGGACAGGGTTTCACCGGGGAGCTGTTTTTT.

This clone has more than one count but fewer than ten. J is TRBJ2-3 and V is TRBV6-5; 9 positions agree with TRBD2. V gave up 2 bases and J gave up 3 bases; unmatched junction bases: 6. Per germline, CDR1 MNHEY and CDR2 SVGAGI. CDR3 size: 16 residues. The CDR3 DNA sequence: TGTGCCAGCAGTTACCGGCCTAGCGGGACAACAGATACGCAGTATTTT. Amino acids: CASSYRPSGTTDTQYF.

The V call is TRBV5-1, the J call TRBJ2-2, with D uncertain. Trimming shortened V by 1 base and J by 7 bases, and 8 bases separated the two germline ends. CDR3 size: 13 residues. The V gene's germline CDR1 is SGHRS and CDR2 YFSETQ. In DNA, the CDR3 is TGCGCCAGCAGCTTGTGGGGAAGCGGGGAGCTGTTTTTT. Translated, it gives CASSLWGSGELFF.

CDR3 bases: TGTGCCAGCAGCGTCGAGATCTCTGGGGCCAACGTCCTGACTTTC. Amino acid sequence: CASSVEISGANVLTF. This sequence joins TRBV9 and TRBJ2-6; no firm D call. The CDR3 covers 15 residues. In germline, CDR1 is SGDLS, CDR2 YYNGEE. With 2 bases removed from V and 0 bases from J, the gap between germline ends came to 6 bases.

V usage is TRBV7-2 and J usage is TRBJ2-7, with D possibly matching TRBD2 (5 bases). The CDR3 is 14 amino acids. The V and J ends lost 3 bases and 0 bases respectively, with 9 bases between them. Germline V CDR1 and CDR2: SGHTA, FQGNSA. The CDR3 reads CASSFQRSSYEQYF. The CDR3 region has the DNA TGTGCCAGCAGCTTTCAGCGGAGCTCCTACGAGCAGTACTTC.

The chain links TRBV12-5 to TRBJ2-2; TRBD2 agrees at 9 bases. The germline V gene encodes CDR1 LGHNT and CDR2 FRNRAP. This CDR3 comprises 16 residues. Trimming at V came to 4 bases and at J to 1 base, leaving 4 bases not matched to a gene. As DNA, the CDR3 is TGTGCTAGTGGTTCTACGACTAGCGGGAACACCGGGGAGCTGTTTTTT. It codes for CASGSTTSGNTGELFF.

A remark on this clone: Other nucleotide sequences from this sample produce the same CDR3. The chain recombines TRBV6-5 with TRBJ2-7; D gene ambiguous. Germline lookup yields CDR1 MNHEY and CDR2 SVGAGI. The germline V and J ends were trimmed by 0 bases and 4 bases, with 4 bases remaining between them. This CDR3 has 12 amino acids. The CDR3 region is CASSYSRYEQYF. CDR3 nucleotide sequence: TGTGCCAGCAGTTACTCCCGGTACGAGCAGTACTTC.

The chain uses TRBV19 and TRBJ2-7; a possible D gene is TRBD1 (5 bases). Looked up from germline, CDR1 is LNHDA and CDR2 is SQIVND (reference sequence). V shed 6 bases and J shed 6 bases, with 21 bases lying between them. This CDR3 comprises 15 residues. Written as DNA, the CDR3 is TGTGCCAGTAGCCCAAGGGGTCTGGGCTCGGGCGAGCAGTACTTC. Encoded protein: CASSPRGLGSGEQYF.

The table lists this clone with many counts. The chain joins TRBV2 to TRBJ1-2; D call uncertain. Germline lookup yields CDR1 SNHLY and CDR2 FYNNEI. V lost 7 bases and J 4 bases, leaving 16 bases between the germline ends. This CDR3 region has 14 residues. CDR3 sequence (DNA): TGTGCCAGCAATAGGGCGGCTAGTGGCTATGGCTACACCTTC. Translated, it gives CASNRAASGYGYTF.

CDR3: CASGRAGVVTDTQYF. The CDR3 DNA reads TGTGCCAGCGGGAGGGCGGGAGTGGTCACAGATACGCAGTATTTT. The V gene is TRBV28, the J gene TRBJ2-3, with 7 positions matching TRBD2. The V and J ends lost 8 bases and 2 bases, in that order; junction bases with no gene match: 10. Germline V gene lookup returns CDR1 MDHEN and CDR2 SYDVKM. The CDR3 is 15 amino acids.

The gene calls are TRBV7-2 and TRBJ2-6, with D possibly TRBD2 on 6 matching bases. Trimming pared 3 bases from V and 0 bases from J, leaving 6 bases between. From germline, CDR1 is SGHTA and CDR2 FQGNSA. The CDR3 sequence is 15 residues long. As DNA, the CDR3 is TGTGCCAGCAGCTTCGGGGGCTCTGGGGCCAACGTCCTGACTTTC. It encodes CASSFGGSGANVLTF.

The chain employs TRBV7-8 and TRBJ2-7; D is possibly TRBD1 (5 bases). CDR1 and CDR2 from the germline V gene are SGHVS and FQNEAQ. CDR3 length: 13 amino acids. V gave up 8 bases and J gave up 2 bases, with 13 bases separating them. The CDR3 loop is CASGRGAAYEQYF. CDR3 bases: TGTGCCAGCGGTCGTGGGGCCGCCTACGAGCAGTACTTC.

CDR3 coding DNA: TGTGCCAGCAGCGTGGGAGCAGGGCGCTCTGGGGCCAACGTCCTGACTTTC. Amino acid sequence: CASSVGAGRSGANVLTF. The V gene is TRBV5-4, the J gene TRBJ2-6, with D perhaps given as TRBD1 or TRBD2 (5 bases each). V was cut by 4 bases and J by 0 bases, with 14 bases left in between. The length of the CDR3 is 17 residues. Germline V gene sequence: CDR1 SGHNT, CDR2 YYREEE (reference sequence).

The chain carries TRBV11-2 and TRBJ1-1; a possible D gene is TRBD1 (5 bases). This CDR3 is 14 amino acids long. Germline CDR1 and CDR2: SGHAT and FQNNGV. V gave up 5 bases and J gave up 1 base, with 11 bases separating them. The CDR3 region is CASSTNGQNTEAFF. As DNA, the CDR3 is TGTGCCAGCAGCACAAACGGACAGAACACTGAAGCTTTCTTT.

The chain uses TRBV19 and TRBJ2-7; D might be TRBD1 (6 bases). Germline CDR1 LNHDA, CDR2 SQIVND (reference sequence). CDR3 length equals 16 residues. Trimming pared 4 bases from V and 2 bases from J, leaving 18 bases between. CDR3 residues: CASSTQTGVPPYEQYF. The CDR3, as DNA: TGTGCCAGTAGTACCCAGACAGGCGTTCCCCCCTACGAGCAGTACTTC.

To note about this clone: An end of the junction does not agree with germline; a read error may underlie this. The V gene is TRBV11-1, the J gene TRBJ1-3, with TRBD1 as a possible D gene (5 bases). Germline loops: CDR1 SGHAT, CDR2 FQDESV (reference sequence). CDR3 length: 14 amino acids. CDR3 loop: CAGRVSVSGNTIYF. DNA of the CDR3: TGTGCCGGCAGGGTGTCAGTCTCTGGAAACACCATATATTTT.

V usage is TRBV7-9 and J usage is TRBJ2-3; 9 positions match TRBD1. The CDR3 length is 14 residues. V lost 1 base, J lost 6 bases, and 2 bases stayed unmatched. Germline lookup yields CDR1 SEHNR and CDR2 FQNEAQ (reference sequence). The CDR3 reads CASSLGTGADTQYF. In DNA form, the CDR3 reads TGTGCCAGCAGCTTAGGGACAGGGGCGGATACGCAGTATTTT.

The DNA of the CDR3 is TGTGCCAGCTCACCATTTTCCACTCAAGCCGGCAATCAGCCCCAGCATTTT. It encodes CASSPFSTQAGNQPQHF. J is TRBJ1-5 and V is TRBV18; D is undetermined. V was shortened by 2 bases and J by 2 bases, with 16 bases between the two germline ends. The length of the CDR3 is 17 residues. Germline loops: CDR1 KGHSH, CDR2 LQKENI.